This TCR beta chain came from a study of shared clonotypes between healthy human individuals. Generated by immunoSEQ multiplex PCR, the TCRdb table keeps only in-frame clones and is missing some. The sample consists of under 650,000 clones, 96% of them appearing once. All donors qualified as healthy HIV-negative adults and had experienced no recent acute infections or vaccinations. General study points: Represented diversity, genetic and exposure-history alike, was limited by few donors. In the sorted subsets, rarefaction showed sequencing was incomplete despite large depth. Memory subsets had estimated richness that was generally smaller than that of naive subsets.

With regard to this clone: Antigen specificity is unknown.

The sample comprised naive CD4+ T cells sorted from blood. Subset denoted: CD45RA+ positively selected. The sequence was collected from a woman between 25 and 40 years old in good health.

CDR3 loop: CASSPLDRGRNIQYF. As DNA, the CDR3 is TGTGCCAGCTCACCATTAGACAGGGGGCGAAACATTCAGTACTTC. The gene calls are TRBV18 and TRBJ2-4, with 10 bases that match TRBD1. V shed 2 bases and J 6 bases; nucleotides not matched to a gene: 4. The length of the CDR3 is 15 residues. Germline V gene lookup returns CDR1 KGHSH and CDR2 LQKENI.